This TCR beta chain appears in the sequencing data of a study of shared clonotypes between healthy human individuals. The V gene end was trimmed by 5 bases and the J gene end by 3 bases; junction bases not matched to a gene: 4. Germline CDR1 and CDR2: MNHEY and SMNVEV (reference sequence). This CDR3 is built from 13 residues. TCRdb keeps only in-frame clones here, not all; method: immunoSEQ multiplex PCR. The table shows some 490,000 clones, with approximately 81% occurring only once. Source material: PBMCs. V and J are TRBV27 and TRBJ2-7; 7 nucleotides line up with TRBD2. This clonotype originated in a woman between 40 and 50 years old in good health. Some clones in this sample may be carry-over from other donors' samples. CDR3: CASSAGDFYEQYF. The CDR3 bases are TGTGCCAGCAGTGCGGGGGATTTCTACGAGCAGTACTTC.